This entry lists 23 T cell receptor beta chains sequenced from one sample in a study of identical twins. Via MiXCR, TCRdb re-called the 5' RACE reads, giving one row per CDR3 protein. The sample contains 500,000 to 550,000 distinct CDR3 sequences, around 24% of which appear only once. The data also belong to a second study, concerning yellow fever vaccine responses in identical twins.

Sequences were obtained from CD4+ T cells sorted from blood. These receptors all come from a woman younger than 30 in good health.

The rearrangement links TRBV27 to TRBJ1-1, with 9 bases aligning to TRBD1. V gave up 1 base and J gave up 1 base; unmatched junction bases: 4. The CDR3 is 16 residues long. CDR1 is MNHEY and CDR2 is SMNVEV in the germline V gene (reference sequence). The CDR3 protein is CASSLYGTGPNTEAFF. CDR3 bases: TGTGCCAGCAGTTTATACGGGACAGGGCCGAACACTGAAGCTTTCTTT.

The chain is built from TRBV12-3 or TRBV12-4 and TRBJ2-3, with TRBD2 identical over 13 bases. V trimming: 5 bases; J trimming: 3 bases; junction bases outside the gene matches: 11. This CDR3 spans 18 amino acids. The chain's CDR3 is CASSQSPGLAGSTDTQYF. The CDR3 DNA reads TGTGCCAGCAGTCAGAGCCCGGGACTAGCGGGAAGTACAGATACGCAGTATTTT.

This clonotype was seen a few times. The chain is built from TRBV11-2 and TRBJ2-1, with 12 bases lining up with TRBD2. The CDR3 is 18 amino acids. The germline gives CDR1 SGHAT, CDR2 FQNNGV. J lost 0 bases, V lost 4 bases, and 7 bases had no gene match. The CDR3 sequence: CASSWASGRAGSYNEQFF. The CDR3 region has the DNA TGTGCCAGCAGCTGGGCTAGCGGGAGGGCCGGCTCCTACAATGAGCAGTTCTTC.

The chain uses TRBV19 and TRBJ2-2, with D uncertain. Trimming shortened V by 5 bases and J by 4 bases, and 8 bases separated the two germline ends. CDR3 length: 13 amino acids. Germline lookup yields CDR1 LNHDA and CDR2 SQIVND (reference sequence). In DNA form, the CDR3 reads TGTGCCAGTAGTCCGCCCCCCACCGGGGAGCTGTTTTTT. Translation gives CASSPPPTGELFF.

The CDR3 region is CASSDDSPNSPLHF. The CDR3 coding sequence is TGTGCCAGCAGCGATGACAGCCCGAATTCACCCCTCCACTTT. The chain combines TRBV3-1 with TRBJ1-6, with a weak D call TRBD1 (5 bases). CDR1 is LGHDT, CDR2 YNNKEL, per germline (reference sequence). Trimming removed 5 bases from V and 7 bases from J, with 12 bases in between. There are 14 residues in the CDR3.

The chain has TRBV7-8 and TRBJ1-1, with 8 bases matching TRBD1. Germline V CDR1 and CDR2: SGHVS, FQNEAQ. The CDR3 is 17 residues long. V gave up 6 bases and J gave up 4 bases; unmatched junction bases: 16. The CDR3 loop is CASSRDRFGTVTTEAFF. The CDR3 DNA follows: TGTGCCAGCAGTCGGGACAGGTTCGGAACTGTGACCACTGAAGCTTTCTTT.

The rearrangement uses TRBV20-1 and TRBJ2-7, with TRBD1 matching over 7 bases. Trimming removed 3 bases from V and 0 bases from J; junction bases left unmatched: 2. Germline V lookup: CDR1 DFQATT, CDR2 SNEGSKA (reference sequence). The CDR3 runs to 13 residues. CDR3 DNA sequence: TGCAGTGCTAGGGGGACAGCCTCCTACGAGCAGTACTTC. Translation: CSARGTASYEQYF.

A word on this clonotype: At one of its ends the junction is not consistent with the germline gene, which may arise from a read error. The chain employs TRBV10-3 and TRBJ2-3; D not resolved. Germline CDR1 reads ENHRY; CDR2 reads SYGVKD. CDR3 length: 19 residues. The CDR3 reads CTISLQSSLTLASTDTQYF. The CDR3 bases are TGTACCATCAGTCTCCAGTCGAGCCTAACCCTCGCTAGCACAGATACGCAGTATTTT.

This rearrangement joins TRBV2 to TRBJ2-1; D is ambiguous. The V end was cut by 8 bases, the J end by 0 bases, with 8 bases between. Germline V gene sequence: CDR1 SNHLY, CDR2 FYNNEI. This CDR3 contains 13 residues. The CDR3 bases are TGTGCCAGCGTCCGGAGCTCCTACAATGAGCAGTTCTTC. Amino acid sequence: CASVRSSYNEQFF.

The chain joins TRBV7-3 to TRBJ2-7, with 8 bases matching TRBD1. The junction had 12 bases not matched to a gene; V was cut back by 1 base and J by 1 base. The length of the CDR3 is 18 residues. The V gene's germline CDR1 is SGHTA and CDR2 FQGTGA. The CDR3 loop reads CASSLRGGKTGASYEQYF. CDR3 in DNA: TGTGCCAGCAGCTTAAGAGGGGGTAAGACAGGGGCGTCCTACGAGCAGTACTTC. Variable domain in full (rest from reference TRBV7-3 and TRBJ2-7): GAGVSQTPSNKVTEKGKYVELRCDPISGHTALYWYRQSLGQGPEFLIYFQGTGAADDSGLPNDRFFAVRPEGSVSTLKIQRTERGDSAVYLCASSLRGGKTGASYEQYFGPGTRLTVT.

The sample holds a few counts of this clonotype. The chain employs TRBV4-2 and TRBJ2-1; 11 bases map to TRBD1. The CDR3 contains 17 residues. Trimming removed 1 base from V and 3 bases from J; junction bases left unmatched: 5. The V gene's germline CDR1 is LGHNA and CDR2 YNFKEQ. The CDR3 protein is CASSQVGGTGGYNEQFF. The CDR3 coding sequence is TGTGCCAGCAGCCAAGTTGGGGGGACAGGGGGCTACAATGAGCAGTTCTTC.

The chain joins TRBV20-1 to TRBJ2-4; TRBD2 is a possible D gene (5 bases). CDR1 DFQATT and CDR2 SNEGSKA come from the germline V gene (reference sequence). V was cut by 1 base and J by 6 bases, with 16 bases left in between. This CDR3 is built from 15 residues. CDR3 sequence reads: CSARGRGLTTNIQYF. CDR3 DNA sequence: TGCAGTGCTAGAGGCCGTGGACTTACCACAAACATTCAGTACTTC.

This chain uses TRBV18 with TRBJ2-5; D uncertain. V lost 6 bases and J 2 bases, leaving 7 bases between the germline ends. Per germline, CDR1 KGHSH and CDR2 LQKENI. The CDR3 has 12 amino acids. The CDR3 loop reads CASSTAQETQYF. CDR3 nucleotides: TGTGCCAGCTCCACGGCACAAGAGACCCAGTACTTC.

V is TRBV20-1 and J is TRBJ2-1; tentatively, D is TRBD2 (6 bases). The CDR3 sequence is 15 residues long. Looked up from germline, CDR1 is DFQATT and CDR2 is SNEGSKA (reference sequence). The V gene lost 2 bases and the J gene lost 0 bases, with 11 bases spanning the gap. The CDR3 reads CSARLLATSYNEQFF. The CDR3, as DNA: TGCAGTGCTAGACTCCTAGCGACCTCCTACAATGAGCAGTTCTTC.

This clonotype occurred a few times. J is TRBJ2-1 and V is TRBV5-1, with TRBD2 identical over 11 bases. The CDR3 is 17 residues long. J was trimmed by 8 bases and V by 1 base; bases with no gene match: 11. Germline V gene lookup returns CDR1 SGHRS and CDR2 YFSETQ. In DNA, the CDR3 is TGCGCCAGCAGCTTGCGTGATACTAGCGGGAGAGGTGATGAGCAGTTCTTC. Encoded protein: CASSLRDTSGRGDEQFF.

This clonotype appeared a few times. This chain connects TRBV12-5 to TRBJ2-1, with TRBD2 matching over 14 bases. Unmatched junction bases numbered 4, after V lost 6 bases and J lost 9 bases. The CDR3 runs to 14 residues. Per germline, CDR1 LGHNT and CDR2 FRNRAP. DNA of the CDR3: TGTGCTAGTGGCACGACTAGCGGGAGGGTTGAGCAGTTCTTC. It translates to CASGTTSGRVEQFF.

V is TRBV6-2 or TRBV6-3 and J is TRBJ2-1; D might be TRBD1 or TRBD2, each matching 5 bases. Germline loops: CDR1 MNHEY, CDR2 SVGEGT. Trimming pared 7 bases from V and 10 bases from J, leaving 14 bases between. This CDR3 region has 12 residues. CDR3 in amino acids: CASTGLGSEQFF. CDR3 coding DNA: TGTGCCAGCACGGGGCTCGGAAGCGAGCAGTTCTTC.

This clonotype was observed a few times. V and J are TRBV2 and TRBJ2-4, with D hard to call. The germline V and J ends were trimmed by 6 bases and 1 base, with 10 bases remaining between them. CDR3 size: 14 residues. Looked up from germline, CDR1 is SNHLY and CDR2 is FYNNEI. CDR3 sequence (DNA): TGTGCCAGCAGAGAACCTACGGCCAAAAACATTCAGTACTTC. Protein product: CASREPTAKNIQYF.

This clonotype was counted between two and nine times. CDR3 nucleotides: TGTGCCACCAGTATCGGCTTGAACACCGGGGAGCTGTTTTTT. It is translated as CATSIGLNTGELFF. The chain uses TRBV24-1 and TRBJ2-2; no firm D call. CDR1 and CDR2 (germline): KGHDR, SFDVKD. Trimming pared 6 bases from V and 1 base from J, leaving 8 bases between. The CDR3 loop spans 14 amino acids.

V usage is TRBV27 and J usage is TRBJ2-7; TRBD2 matches at 13 bases. CDR1 and CDR2 from the germline V gene are MNHEY and SMNVEV (reference sequence). The CDR3 is 17 amino acids. With 8 bases clipped from V and 3 bases from J, the junction kept 13 bases outside the gene matches. CDR3 in DNA: TGTGCCAGCCGGACAGGACTAGCGGGAGCCCCTGGCTACGAGCAGTACTTC. This encodes CASRTGLAGAPGYEQYF.

The rearrangement links TRBV5-1 to TRBJ2-4; 7 bases are shared with TRBD1. The CDR3 is made up of 15 amino acids. The ends lost 3 bases at V and 5 bases at J; junction bases unmatched: 8. The germline V gene has CDR1 SGHRS and CDR2 YFSETQ. DNA for the CDR3: TGCGCCAGCAGCTCGAGACAGGGCTGGGAAAACATTCAGTACTTC. Protein sequence: CASSSRQGWENIQYF. Combining the CDR3 with reference TRBV5-1 and TRBJ2-4 gives the whole variable domain KAGVTQTPRYLIKTRGQQVTLSCSPISGHRSVSWYQQTPGQGLQFLFEYFSETQRNKGNFPGRFSGRQFSNSRSEMNVSTLELGDSALYLCASSSRQGWENIQYFGAGTRLSVL.

This clonotype was picked up a small number of times. The rearrangement links TRBV15 to TRBJ1-1; the D is unclear. The V gene lost 1 base and the J gene lost 2 bases, with 14 bases spanning the gap. CDR3 length: 16 amino acids. CDR1 and CDR2 (germline): LNHNV, YYDKDF (reference sequence). This CDR3 reads CATSRGPGQTNTEAFF. The CDR3 DNA sequence: TGTGCCACCAGCAGAGGGCCAGGTCAGACAAACACTGAAGCTTTCTTT.

With regard to this clonotype: Mismatch with germline at one junction end may stem from a read error. This rearrangement joins TRBV28 to TRBJ2-7; either TRBD1 or TRBD2 may fit D (6 bases each). The CDR3 consists of 16 residues. The germline CDR1 and CDR2 sequences are MDHEN and SYDVKM. CDR3 protein: CASSPPRGALSSEQYF. CDR3 nucleotides: TGTGCCAGCAGTCCGCCGAGGGGGGCTTTATCCTCCGAGCAGTACTTC.